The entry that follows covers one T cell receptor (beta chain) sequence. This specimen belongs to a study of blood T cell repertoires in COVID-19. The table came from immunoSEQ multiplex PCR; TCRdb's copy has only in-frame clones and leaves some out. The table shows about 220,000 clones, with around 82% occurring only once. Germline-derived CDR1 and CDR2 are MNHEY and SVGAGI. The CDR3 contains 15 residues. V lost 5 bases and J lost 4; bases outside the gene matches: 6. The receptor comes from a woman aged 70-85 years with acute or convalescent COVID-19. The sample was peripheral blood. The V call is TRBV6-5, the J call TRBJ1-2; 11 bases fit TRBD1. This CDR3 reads CASSTRTGGVYGYTF. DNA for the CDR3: TGTGCCAGCAGTACCCGGACAGGGGGCGTCTATGGCTACACCTTC.